This passage covers 24 T cell receptor beta chains from one sample sequenced in a study of tumor-infiltrating lymphocytes in localized non-small cell lung cancer. TCRdb keeps only in-frame clones here, not all; method: immunoSEQ multiplex PCR. Of 27,000 or so clones listed, around 85% are singletons. Sample: lung tumor tissue. These TCRs come from a human donor with non-small cell lung cancer.

CDR3 sequence reads: CASSVQPGADQPQHF. CDR3 DNA sequence: TGTGCCAGCAGCGTACAACCGGGGGCGGATCAGCCCCAGCATTTT. This chain joins TRBV9 and TRBJ1-5; perhaps TRBD1 as D (6 bases). CDR1 and CDR2 (germline): SGDLS, YYNGEE. CDR3 length: 15 residues. V was cut by 1 base and J by 5 bases, with 13 bases left in between.

The rearrangement joins TRBV14 to TRBJ1-6; no reliable D call. Germline values: CDR1 SGHDN, CDR2 FVKESK. The V gene lost 3 bases and the J gene lost 6 bases, with 9 bases spanning the gap. The CDR3 runs to 14 residues. The CDR3 protein is CASSQLEINSPLHF. Here the CDR3 DNA reads TGTGCCAGCAGCCAGTTAGAGATTAATTCACCCCTCCACTTT.

This chain links TRBV5-8 with TRBJ1-2; no firm D call. There are 14 residues in the CDR3. Germline V gives CDR1 SGHTS, CDR2 YDEGEE. The V and J ends lost 1 base and 1 base respectively, with 8 bases between them. The CDR3 region has the DNA TGTGCCAGCAGCTTGTTCGTACTTAACTATGGCTACACCTTC. Amino acids: CASSLFVLNYGYTF.

The genes are TRBV4-3 and TRBJ1-3, with TRBD1 matching over 9 bases. Trimming at V came to 3 bases and at J to 0 bases, leaving 3 bases not matched to a gene. The CDR3 runs 16 residues. CDR1 and CDR2 (germline): LGHNA, YSLEER. Written as DNA, the CDR3 is TGCGCCAGCAGCCAGACGGGACAGGGCTCTGGAAACACCATATATTTT. This encodes CASSQTGQGSGNTIYF.

V gene TRBV11-2 combines with J gene TRBJ2-7; D is unresolved. V was pared by 0 bases and J by 4 bases, with 13 bases between. The CDR3 sequence is 15 residues long. CDR1 and CDR2 from the germline V gene are SGHAT and FQNNGV. The CDR3 protein is CASSLESGLQYEQYF. The CDR3 DNA follows: TGTGCCAGCAGCTTAGAATCAGGTTTACAGTACGAGCAGTACTTC.

CDR3: CASSLGVDSPLHF. The CDR3 DNA sequence: TGTGCCAGCAGCCTAGGAGTGGATTCACCCCTCCACTTT. This chain links TRBV9 with TRBJ1-6; D is ambiguous. The germline V gene has CDR1 SGDLS and CDR2 YYNGEE. The V end was cut by 4 bases, the J end by 8 bases, with 10 bases between. This CDR3 is built from 13 residues.

The chain carries TRBV5-4 and TRBJ1-2, with D possibly TRBD1 on 5 matching bases. This CDR3 region has 13 residues. V lost 0 bases to trimming and J lost 5 bases, with 8 bases between them. Germline V gene data show CDR1 as SGHNT and CDR2 as YYREEE (reference sequence). CDR3 sequence: CASSLAGMYGYTF. The DNA of the CDR3 is TGTGCCAGCAGCTTGGCAGGGATGTATGGCTACACCTTC.

The chain couples TRBV5-8 to TRBJ2-7; D is unresolved. The CDR3 extends over 12 amino acids. Trimming cost V 7 bases and J 0 bases, with 8 bases left between them. Germline V CDR1 and CDR2: SGHTS, YDEGEE. The CDR3 protein is CASLSDSYEQYF. CDR3 bases: TGTGCCAGCTTATCCGACTCCTACGAGCAGTACTTC.

The genes are TRBV4-3 and TRBJ1-4; D may be TRBD1 (6 bases). The ends were cut back, 4 bases at V and 8 bases at J, with 17 bases in the middle. The length of the CDR3 is 15 residues. Germline loops: CDR1 LGHNA, CDR2 YSLEER. The CDR3 here is CASSPMGGYREKLFF. CDR3 in DNA: TGCGCCAGCAGCCCCATGGGGGGCTACAGAGAAAAACTGTTTTTT.

The rearrangement links TRBV5-5 to TRBJ1-5; 10 nucleotides line up with TRBD1. This CDR3 contains 15 residues. Per the germline V gene, CDR1 is SGHKS and CDR2 is YYEKEE (reference sequence). V gave up 0 bases and J gave up 5 bases; unmatched junction bases: 2. Written as DNA, the CDR3 is TGTGCCAGCAGCTTGGGACAGGGGGCTTATCAGCCCCAGCATTTT. This codes for CASSLGQGAYQPQHF.

The gene calls are TRBV18 and TRBJ2-2, with D uncertain. Trimming shortened V by 2 bases and J by 2 bases, and 9 bases separated the two germline ends. The length of the CDR3 is 15 residues. Germline V gives CDR1 KGHSH, CDR2 LQKENI. CDR3 amino acids: CASSPMTINTGELFF. As DNA, the CDR3 is TGTGCCAGCTCACCAATGACCATTAACACCGGGGAGCTGTTTTTT. Full variable domain (outside the CDR3, taken from reference TRBV18 and TRBJ2-2): NAGVMQNPRHLVRRRGQEARLRCSPMKGHSHVYWYRQLPEEGLKFMVYLQKENIIDESGMPKERFSAEFPKEGPSILRIQQVVRGDSAAYFCASSPMTINTGELFFGEGSRLTVL.

The chain combines TRBV7-2 with TRBJ1-6, with 9 bases lining up with TRBD1. The CDR3 consists of 17 residues. Per the germline V gene, CDR1 is SGHTA and CDR2 is FQGNSA. The J segment lost 6 bases and the V segment lost 5 bases, leaving 11 bases of the junction unmatched. The CDR3 is CASSPPSGTGSNSPLHF. The CDR3 DNA sequence: TGTGCCAGCAGCCCACCCTCCGGGACAGGGTCTAATTCACCCCTCCACTTT. The whole variable domain, remainder taken from reference TRBV7-2 and TRBJ1-6, is GAGVSQSPSNKVTEKGKDVELRCDPISGHTALYWYRQSLGQGLEFLIYFQGNSAPDKSGLPSDRFSAERTGGSVSTLTIQRTQQEDSAVYLCASSPPSGTGSNSPLHFGNGTRLTVT.

The chain links TRBV7-2 to TRBJ1-1; tentatively, D is TRBD1 (5 bases). Trimming removed 8 bases at V and 5 bases at J, with 15 bases between. The CDR3 sequence is 13 residues long. Germline CDR1 is SGHTA and CDR2 is FQGNSA. The chain's CDR3 is CASWPGPGTEAFF. The CDR3 nucleotides are TGTGCCAGCTGGCCGGGCCCAGGGACTGAAGCTTTCTTT.

This clone was counted once. This chain links TRBV5-1 with TRBJ1-6; a weak D match, TRBD1 (6 bases). CDR1 is SGHRS and CDR2 is YFSETQ in the germline V gene. V shed 4 bases and J shed 7 bases, with 18 bases lying between them. The CDR3 contains 16 residues. The CDR3, as DNA: TGCGCCAGCAGCCCGGGACATTCTCGGGCCAATTCACCCCTCCACTTT. This encodes CASSPGHSRANSPLHF.

J is TRBJ1-5 and V is TRBV10-3, with D possibly matching TRBD1 (5 bases). The CDR3 has 12 amino acids. Deletions cut 3 bases from V and 5 bases from J, with 5 bases between. CDR1 ENHRY and CDR2 SYGVKD come from the germline V gene. CDR3 bases: TGTGCCATCAGTGAAGGGGATCAGCCCCAGCATTTT. This translates into CAISEGDQPQHF.

The V and J genes are TRBV5-6 and TRBJ2-7; TRBD1 matches at 8 bases. The CDR3 is 15 residues long. The J segment lost 5 bases and the V segment lost 4 bases, leaving 11 bases of the junction unmatched. The germline CDR1 and CDR2 sequences are SGHDT and YYEEEE. The CDR3 sequence is CASSVTDRGIDEQYF. The CDR3 DNA reads TGTGCCAGCAGCGTCACCGACAGGGGTATCGACGAGCAGTACTTC.

The chain employs TRBV29-1 and TRBJ2-5, with 12 bases fitting TRBD2. Germline CDR1 reads SQVTM; CDR2 reads ANQGSEA. Germline trimming cut 3 bases from V and 4 bases from J; bases unmatched to any gene: 21. The CDR3 has 20 residues. The CDR3 coding sequence is TGCAGCGTTGACCCGGATCTCCGACTAGCGGGGGCCCTGTTAGGAGAGACCCAGTACTTC. Protein sequence: CSVDPDLRLAGALLGETQYF.

The chain combines TRBV4-1 with TRBJ1-5; weak D call: TRBD1 (5 bases). CDR3 length: 16 residues. The germline V and J ends were trimmed by 0 bases and 0 bases, with 9 bases remaining between them. Per germline, CDR1 MGHRA and CDR2 YSYEKL. CDR3 coding DNA: TGCGCCAGCAGCCAAGACCGACAGTCTAGCAATCAGCCCCAGCATTTT. Protein product: CASSQDRQSSNQPQHF.

This clone was seen more than once but under ten times. The chain's CDR3 is CASSSGNTGELFF. Here the CDR3 DNA reads TGTGCCAGCAGTTCTGGGAACACCGGGGAGCTGTTTTTT. The rearrangement links TRBV6-4 to TRBJ2-2, with no clear D. The CDR3 loop spans 13 amino acids. CDR1 is MRHNA, CDR2 SNTAGT, per germline. The V gene lost 5 bases and the J gene lost 1 base, with 5 bases spanning the gap.

This rearrangement joins TRBV7-9 to TRBJ1-1; no firm D call. Germline CDR1 is SEHNR and CDR2 is FQNEAQ (reference sequence). The V end lost 1 base, the J end lost 4 bases, and 7 bases lay between the germline ends. The CDR3 has 13 amino acids. CDR3: CASSLEGGTEAFF. The CDR3 DNA reads TGTGCCAGCAGCTTAGAGGGTGGCACTGAAGCTTTCTTT.

The chain has TRBV29-1 and TRBJ2-5; the D call may be TRBD1 or TRBD2 (5 bases each). V was cut by 6 bases and J by 0 bases, with 14 bases left in between. This CDR3 has 14 residues. Looked up from germline, CDR1 is SQVTM and CDR2 is ANQGSEA. CDR3 loop: CSVGPGHYQETQYF. Here the CDR3 DNA reads TGCAGCGTGGGCCCGGGGCACTACCAAGAGACCCAGTACTTC.

This rearrangement joins TRBV5-1 to TRBJ1-4; D is undetermined. The CDR3 covers 13 residues. The V end lost 3 bases, the J end lost 5 bases, and 8 bases lay between the germline ends. CDR1 is SGHRS, CDR2 YFSETQ, per germline. The chain's CDR3 is CASSSEANEKLFF. The CDR3 nucleotides are TGCGCCAGCAGCTCTGAAGCGAATGAAAAACTGTTTTTT.

The chain combines TRBV29-1 with TRBJ2-1, with TRBD2 matching over 10 bases. From germline, CDR1 is SQVTM and CDR2 ANQGSEA. V gave up 7 bases and J gave up 5 bases; unmatched junction bases: 5. The CDR3 consists of 13 residues. The CDR3 loop is CSATGLANNEQFF. The CDR3 DNA is TGCAGCGCCACGGGACTAGCGAACAATGAGCAGTTCTTC.

This clone was detected a few times. V is TRBV11-1 and J is TRBJ1-2; a weak D match, TRBD1 (5 bases). V lost 1 base, J lost 8 bases, and 17 bases lay in between. Germline-derived CDR1 and CDR2 are SGHAT and FQDESV (reference sequence). This CDR3 has 15 residues. The CDR3 DNA reads TGTGCCAGCAGCTTAGACGTGACAGCATCCGCGGGCTACACCTTC. Protein sequence: CASSLDVTASAGYTF.